Presented here are 16 T cell receptor beta chains from one specimen sequenced in a study of T cells after yellow fever vaccination. TCRdb re-called the 5' RACE reads with MiXCR, one entry per CDR3 protein. The sample holds 300,000 to 400,000 distinct CDR3 sequences, approximately 9% seen once. The sequenced sample was PBMCs, obtained on the day of the first yellow fever vaccination. Receptors originate from a man younger than 30 who received the YFV17D yellow fever vaccine.

As DNA, the CDR3 is TGTGCCTGGAGTGGGACAGCATCTGGGGCCAACGTCCTGACTTTC. The encoded protein is CAWSGTASGANVLTF. The chain carries TRBV30 and TRBJ2-6, with D possibly being TRBD1 (6 bases). CDR1 and CDR2 (germline): GTSNPN, SVGIG (reference sequence). The V end lost 1 base, the J end lost 1 base, and 8 bases lay between the germline ends. The length of the CDR3 is 15 residues.

The chain carries TRBV6-5 and TRBJ2-1; D is undetermined. CDR1 and CDR2 (germline): MNHEY, SVGAGI. Trimming took 0 bases from V and 5 from J, leaving 8 bases between them. The length of the CDR3 is 14 residues. The CDR3 region is CASSYSGSHNEQFF. CDR3 coding DNA: TGTGCCAGCAGTTACTCGGGCAGTCACAATGAGCAGTTCTTC.

This chain uses TRBV14 with TRBJ2-1, with D unclear. This CDR3 is 17 amino acids long. Germline V gives CDR1 SGHDN, CDR2 FVKESK. Trimming took off 1 base at V and 1 base at J, with 14 bases between the two ends. The DNA for the CDR3 is TGTGCCAGCAGCCAAGGGGCAGCTTCCCCTTCCTACAATGAGCAGTTCTTC. This encodes CASSQGAASPSYNEQFF.

On this clonotype itself: A read error is possible here, since a much larger clone lies one base away. V is TRBV5-1 and J is TRBJ2-1, with D possibly TRBD2 on 5 matching bases. CDR3 length equals 13 residues. Germline-derived CDR1 and CDR2 are SGHRS and YFSETQ. With 4 bases removed from V and 6 bases from J, the gap between germline ends came to 11 bases. The CDR3 DNA follows: TGCGCCAGCAGCGGGCGGGCGTTCAATGAGCAGTTCTTC. Amino acid sequence: CASSGRAFNEQFF.

This chain links TRBV21-1 with TRBJ2-5; the D call TRBD1 from the table was never checked on the DNA. TRBV21-1 is a documented pseudogene. The CDR3 length is 15 residues. In nucleotides, the CDR3 is TGTGCCAGCAGCAAGGTGGACAGGGGGAAGGAGACCCAGTACTTC. Its protein is CASSKVDRGKETQYF.

This clonotype was found a few times. V and J are TRBV27 and TRBJ1-2; D unclear. This CDR3 comprises 19 residues. The V gene lost 3 bases and the J gene lost 6 bases, with 29 bases spanning the gap. Germline V gene data show CDR1 as MNHEY and CDR2 as SMNVEV (reference sequence). CDR3 nucleotides: TGTGCCAGCAGTTTCCGCCCCCCGAGGCGAAATACCCCCCGGGATGGCTACACCTTC. This encodes CASSFRPPRRNTPRDGYTF.

V and J are TRBV4-3 and TRBJ2-7; D not resolved. CDR1 and CDR2 (germline): LGHNA, YSLEER. V was trimmed by 0 bases and J by 3 bases, leaving 9 bases between them. The CDR3 sequence is 14 residues long. CDR3 sequence reads: CASSQDPWGYEQYV. Here the CDR3 DNA reads TGCGCCAGCAGCCAAGATCCGTGGGGCTACGAGCAGTACGTC.

This clonotype was seen a handful of times. The chain joins TRBV5-8 to TRBJ2-3; D is unclear. Germline V gives CDR1 SGHTS, CDR2 YDEGEE. The CDR3 has 14 residues. Trimming pared 4 bases from V and 3 bases from J, leaving 12 bases between. CDR3 sequence: CASSRRQGTDTQYF. The CDR3 DNA reads TGTGCCAGCAGCCGACGCCAAGGGACAGATACGCAGTATTTT.

The chain recombines TRBV7-9 with TRBJ1-2; perhaps TRBD1 as D (6 bases). V was trimmed by 0 bases and J by 8 bases, leaving 10 bases between them. This CDR3 is built from 13 residues. The germline gives CDR1 SEHNR, CDR2 FQNEAQ (reference sequence). CDR3 sequence: CASSLALDRGYTF. The DNA of the CDR3 is TGTGCCAGCAGCTTAGCGCTGGACAGAGGCTACACCTTC.

This clonotype was detected only a few times. The chain employs TRBV5-1 and TRBJ2-3, with D tentatively TRBD2 (5 bases). Germline V gene data show CDR1 as SGHRS and CDR2 as YFSETQ. CDR3 length: 14 amino acids. The V end lost 0 bases, the J end lost 1 base, and 6 bases lay between the germline ends. The CDR3 DNA sequence: TGCGCCAGCAGCTTGGTGGAGGGCACAGATACGCAGTATTTT. Translated, it gives CASSLVEGTDTQYF.

This clonotype was found a few times. The CDR3 DNA is TGTGCCTGGAGTTTGACAGGGACCTACAATGAGCAGTTCTTC. It encodes CAWSLTGTYNEQFF. V usage is TRBV30 and J usage is TRBJ2-1, with 7 bases identical to TRBD1. This CDR3 has 14 amino acids. V gave up 2 bases and J gave up 2 bases; unmatched junction bases: 3. CDR1 is GTSNPN, CDR2 SVGIG, per germline (reference sequence).

This clonotype was detected only once. V gene TRBV19 combines with J gene TRBJ1-1; possibly TRBD1 for D (5 bases). Germline CDR1 LNHDA, CDR2 SQIVND (reference sequence). CDR3 length: 14 residues. The V end was cut by 4 bases, the J end by 4 bases, with 13 bases between. The CDR3 DNA follows: TGTGCCAGTAGTAATGTCGGAAGGGGCACTGAAGCTTTCTTT. As protein: CASSNVGRGTEAFF.

This chain links TRBV5-1 with TRBJ2-1; no clear D gene. CDR3 size: 14 residues. The germline V gene has CDR1 SGHRS and CDR2 YFSETQ. V was trimmed by 0 bases and J by 9 bases, leaving 13 bases between them. Written as DNA, the CDR3 is TGCGCCAGCAGCTTGGGGTTGTCTGGTGGTGAGCAGTTCTTC. Amino acid sequence: CASSLGLSGGEQFF.

The chain has TRBV7-2 and TRBJ2-6; 7 bases are shared with TRBD1. V gave up 7 bases and J gave up 0 bases; unmatched junction bases: 6. The CDR3 length is 16 residues. Germline assignment: CDR1 SGHTA and CDR2 FQGNSA. CDR3 sequence reads: CASKGGRLSGANVLTF. In DNA, the CDR3 is TGTGCCAGCAAAGGGGGCCGCCTCTCTGGGGCCAACGTCCTGACTTTC. Variable domain in full (rest from reference TRBV7-2 and TRBJ2-6): GAGVSQSPSNKVTEKGKDVELRCDPISGHTALYWYRQSLGQGLEFLIYFQGNSAPDKSGLPSDRFSAERTGGSVSTLTIQRTQQEDSAVYLCASKGGRLSGANVLTFGAGSRLTVL.

V and J are TRBV20-1 and TRBJ1-2; TRBD1 aligns across 7 bases. V shed 3 bases, J shed 2 bases, and the junction held 12 bases outside the gene matches. This CDR3 has 16 amino acids. Germline V gene data show CDR1 as DFQATT and CDR2 as SNEGSKA (reference sequence). This chain's CDR3 is CSASWEHRGRNYGYTF. Here the CDR3 DNA reads TGCAGTGCTAGTTGGGAGCACAGGGGACGCAACTATGGCTACACCTTC.

There are many counts of this clonotype. The chain uses TRBV5-1 and TRBJ1-1; 7 bases map to TRBD1. CDR1 and CDR2 from the germline V gene are SGHRS and YFSETQ. The CDR3 consists of 14 residues. After removal of 7 bases from V and 0 bases from J, the junction contained 6 bases not matched to a gene. CDR3: CASGIGTVNTEAFF. The CDR3 bases are TGCGCCAGCGGAATAGGGACAGTGAACACTGAAGCTTTCTTT.